One sample yielded the 16 T cell receptor beta chains listed below, sequenced in a study of T cells in Graves' hyperthyroidism and ophthalmopathy (dated by TCRdb to between 2018 and 2020). Library creation used multiplex PCR. TCRdb names Illumina HiSeq 2000 as the instrument used. The TCR beta CDR3 regions were amplified from the RNA transcripts. A first-round RT-PCR of the TCR CDR3 used the HTBI primer set with the Qiagen OneStep RT-PCR kit. In-frame beta chains were kept once TCRdb had trimmed the public reads at Q25 with fastp and called clones with MiXCR. Rows are combined by CDR3 protein, so each entry shows the most common genes and DNA. This sample comprises approximately 630,000 distinct CDR3 sequences, around 16% of them detected only once. Approximately 3.8% of the sample lies in the top ten. Sequenced input: blood. These receptor sequences come from a woman under 40 with Graves' hyperthyroidism.

The chain has TRBV5-1 and TRBJ2-5; maybe TRBD2 (5 bases). Germline CDR1 and CDR2: SGHRS and YFSETQ. The V and J ends lost 2 bases and 5 bases respectively, with 13 bases between them. The CDR3 covers 14 residues. CDR3 coding DNA: TGCGCCAGCAGCTTTTTGGGAGTTTGGGAGACCCAGTACTTC. Protein sequence: CASSFLGVWETQYF.

V usage is TRBV7-3 and J usage is TRBJ2-3; 16 nucleotides line up with TRBD2. Germline trimming cut 5 bases from V and 0 bases from J; bases unmatched to any gene: 11. The CDR3 sequence is 20 residues long. In germline, CDR1 is SGHTA, CDR2 FQGTGA. The CDR3 DNA sequence: TGTGCCAGCAGCCCCCCGGCGGGACTAGCGGGAGGGCCGAGCACAGATACGCAGTATTTT. Residues: CASSPPAGLAGGPSTDTQYF. Supplemented by reference TRBV7-3 and TRBJ2-3, the full variable domain reads GAGVSQTPSNKVTEKGKYVELRCDPISGHTALYWYRQSLGQGPEFLIYFQGTGAADDSGLPNDRFFAVRPEGSVSTLKIQRTERGDSAVYLCASSPPAGLAGGPSTDTQYFGPGTRLTVL.

The chain links TRBV20-1 to TRBJ1-5, with no clear D. Germline CDR1 DFQATT, CDR2 SNEGSKA (reference sequence). The V gene lost 0 bases and the J gene lost 7 bases, with 13 bases spanning the gap. The CDR3 is 14 amino acids. CDR3 loop: CSARDHHSRQPQHF. The DNA for the CDR3 is TGCAGTGCTAGAGATCATCACAGCCGCCAGCCCCAGCATTTT.

This clonotype came up many times. V and J are TRBV11-2 and TRBJ2-3, with D perhaps given as TRBD1 or TRBD2 (5 bases each). From germline, CDR1 is SGHAT and CDR2 FQNNGV. The CDR3 covers 15 residues. V dropped 3 bases and J dropped 4 bases, with 14 bases sitting between them. The DNA for the CDR3 is TGTGCCAGCAGCTTCATACCAGGGAGTTCAGATACGCAGTATTTT. Translating gives CASSFIPGSSDTQYF.

The table lists this clonotype with a few counts. The J gene is TRBJ2-7, the V gene TRBV5-1; no clear D. Deletions cut 4 bases from V and 0 bases from J, with 17 bases between. The CDR3 loop spans 16 amino acids. Germline V gives CDR1 SGHRS, CDR2 YFSETQ. For the CDR3, the DNA is TGCGCCAGCAGCCCGAACCCCGGCACCGACTCCTACGAGCAGTACTTC. Its translation is CASSPNPGTDSYEQYF.

In its sample, this clonotype was seen a few times. CDR3 in DNA: TGCAGTGCCCGAGACAGCAGAGGAGTCCAGTACAATGAGCAGTTCTTC. Its protein is CSARDSRGVQYNEQFF. The rearrangement uses TRBV20-1 and TRBJ2-1; D is perhaps TRBD1 (5 bases). Germline-derived CDR1 and CDR2 are DFQATT and SNEGSKA (reference sequence). The CDR3 runs to 16 residues. Trimming took off 6 bases at V and 4 bases at J, with 22 bases between the two ends.

This clonotype is a singleton in its sample. Possible read error: a much larger clone is one base away. The genes are TRBV20-1 and TRBJ2-1; D unresolved. This CDR3 has 15 amino acids. Germline V gene lookup returns CDR1 DFQATT and CDR2 SNEGSKA (reference sequence). Trimming removed 1 base from V and 2 bases from J, with 12 bases in between. For the CDR3, the DNA is TGCAGTGCTAGAGCCCTAGGTTCTGCCTACAATGAGCAGTTCTTC. Its translation: CSARALGSAYNEQFF.

A few counts support this clonotype. J is TRBJ2-2 and V is TRBV12-3 or TRBV12-4; D is ambiguous. The CDR3 consists of 13 residues. Trimming pared 11 bases from V and 3 bases from J, leaving 13 bases between. DNA of the CDR3: TGTGCCTTCCCGGAAGGGCACACCGGGGAGCTGTTTTTT. This encodes CAFPEGHTGELFF.

This clonotype has only a few counts. This rearrangement joins TRBV5-1 to TRBJ2-2, with 10 bases aligning to TRBD2. CDR1 and CDR2 (germline): SGHRS, YFSETQ. V lost 0 bases, J lost 4 bases, and 6 bases stayed unmatched. The CDR3 is 17 residues long. The CDR3 is CASSLGPSGRATGELFF. In nucleotides, the CDR3 is TGCGCCAGCAGCTTGGGGCCTAGCGGGAGAGCCACCGGGGAGCTGTTTTTT.

This clonotype was seen ten or more times. The genes are TRBV12-3 or TRBV12-4 and TRBJ2-1; D remains unclear. V lost 2 bases, J lost 6 bases, and 8 bases lay in between. CDR3 size: 13 residues. The CDR3 spells CASSLYLRNEQFF. CDR3 in DNA: TGTGCCAGCAGTTTATACCTTCGCAATGAGCAGTTCTTC.

This clonotype was detected only a few times. The chain carries TRBV5-1 and TRBJ2-3, with 8 positions matching TRBD2. Germline V gives CDR1 SGHRS, CDR2 YFSETQ. Trimming removed 2 bases from V and 6 bases from J; junction bases left unmatched: 5. The CDR3 is made up of 14 amino acids. In DNA, the CDR3 is TGCGCCAGCAGCTTCGGGACTAGAGTGGATACGCAGTATTTT. Translating it yields CASSFGTRVDTQYF.

This clonotype was recorded at least ten times. The chain carries TRBV2 and TRBJ2-1; possibly TRBD1 for D (5 bases). Germline V gives CDR1 SNHLY, CDR2 FYNNEI. The CDR3 runs 13 residues. With 11 bases removed from V and 0 bases from J, the gap between germline ends came to 11 bases. CDR3 protein: CAETGSSYNEQFF. The CDR3 DNA reads as TGTGCCGAAACAGGAAGCTCCTACAATGAGCAGTTCTTC.

J is TRBJ1-1 and V is TRBV29-1, with 9 bases lining up with TRBD1. Germline values: CDR1 SQVTM, CDR2 ANQGSEA. The V gene end was trimmed by 5 bases and the J gene end by 3 bases; junction bases not matched to a gene: 13. CDR3 size: 16 residues. CDR3 coding DNA: TGCAGCGTTTCATCCGGACAGGGGTCTTTATACACTGAAGCTTTCTTT. Its protein product is CSVSSGQGSLYTEAFF.

At least ten counts were recorded for this clonotype. The chain has TRBV7-2 and TRBJ1-1, with D uncertain. The V end lost 1 base, the J end lost 1 base, and 7 bases lay between the germline ends. Per the germline V gene, CDR1 is SGHTA and CDR2 is FQGNSA. This CDR3 contains 14 residues. The CDR3 protein is CASSLGPQNTEAFF. In nucleotides, the CDR3 is TGTGCCAGCAGCTTAGGGCCACAGAACACTGAAGCTTTCTTT.

There are many counts of this clonotype. V gene TRBV7-3 combines with J gene TRBJ2-1; the match to TRBD2 covers 11 bases. The V and J ends lost 5 bases and 8 bases, in that order; junction bases with no gene match: 14. CDR1 SGHTA and CDR2 FQGTGA come from the germline V gene. CDR3 length: 17 amino acids. CDR3 in DNA: TGTGCCAGCAGCCCCTTGGGTACTAGCGGGAGTATCGATGAGCAGTTCTTC. Amino acids: CASSPLGTSGSIDEQFF.

The chain employs TRBV6-6 and TRBJ2-3, with 9 nucleotides matching TRBD2. The CDR3 has 15 amino acids. The germline V gene encodes CDR1 MNHNY and CDR2 SVGAGI (reference sequence). V trimming: 2 bases; J trimming: 2 bases; junction bases outside the gene matches: 2. The CDR3 DNA reads as TGTGCCAGCAGTTACGCTAGCGGGAACACAGATACGCAGTATTTT. Protein product: CASSYASGNTDTQYF.